This TCR beta chain is from a study of T cell changes during pregnancy in multiple sclerosis. After removal of 1 base from V and 1 base from J, the junction contained 0 bases not matched to a gene. The germline V gene encodes CDR1 SEHNR and CDR2 FQNEAQ (reference sequence). The CDR3 has 15 amino acids. This clone occurred once. The sample has other DNA sequences that encode this CDR3 too. Sequencing used immunoSEQ multiplex PCR; TCRdb keeps in-frame clones, though not all of them. The repertoire includes 75,000 to 95,000 clones, 94% of them detected once, and more than 0.12% sits in the top ten. The chain links TRBV7-9 to TRBJ1-1; TRBD1 matches 10 bases. The sequencing here drew on CD4+ T cells from peripheral blood mononuclear cells, taken after pregnancy. The clonotype originates from a female donor with multiple sclerosis, enrolled in a pregnancy study. CDR3: CASSLGTGGNTEAFF. In nucleotides, the CDR3 is TGTGCCAGCAGCTTAGGGACAGGGGGGAACACTGAAGCTTTCTTT.